Shown below are 12 T cell receptor beta chains from a single sample sequenced in a study of blood T cell repertoires in COVID-19. The assay was immunoSEQ multiplex PCR, and TCRdb's table has in-frame clones only and misses some. This table holds roughly 300,000 clones, approximately 86% found once. Material for sequencing was PBMCs or T cells enriched from blood (not recorded which). The receptors shown here come from a woman in her forties with acute COVID-19.

The V gene is TRBV2, the J gene TRBJ1-2, with 8 nucleotides matching TRBD1. Germline lookup yields CDR1 SNHLY and CDR2 FYNNEI. This CDR3 region has 13 residues. Trimming at V came to 6 bases and at J to 2 bases, leaving 2 bases not matched to a gene. The CDR3 protein is CASSWDRNYGYTF. The CDR3 DNA reads TGTGCCAGCAGCTGGGACAGGAACTATGGCTACACCTTC.

The J gene is TRBJ1-4, the V gene TRBV3-1 (or the pseudogene TRBV3-2); TRBD1 agrees at 7 bases. From germline, CDR1 is LGHDT and CDR2 YNNKEL (reference sequence). This CDR3 has 16 residues. V shed 3 bases, J shed 8 bases, and the junction held 12 bases outside the gene matches. CDR3 DNA: TGTGCCAGCAGCCAGTTCCAAGGACAGGTCTACGAAAAACTGTTTTTT. The encoded protein is CASSQFQGQVYEKLFF.

The gene calls are TRBV6-6 and TRBJ2-3; possible D gene TRBD1, 6 bases. The CDR3 has 18 residues. The V end lost 5 bases, the J end lost 3 bases, and 24 bases lay between the germline ends. Per germline, CDR1 MNHNY and CDR2 SVGAGI (reference sequence). The CDR3 loop is CASSQKSKTGGLTDTQYF. The CDR3 DNA is TGTGCCAGCAGTCAGAAATCTAAGACAGGAGGTCTAACAGATACGCAGTATTTT.

This clone showed up just once. The chain links TRBV7-2 to TRBJ2-3, with TRBD2 matching 9 bases. V shed 2 bases, J shed 5 bases, and the junction held 8 bases outside the gene matches. This CDR3 is 16 amino acids long. Germline values: CDR1 SGHTA, CDR2 FQGNSA. As DNA, the CDR3 is TGTGCCAGCAGCTTAATTGGCGGGGGGGGGCGAGATACGCAGTATTTT. Translation: CASSLIGGGGRDTQYF.

The chain couples TRBV27 to TRBJ1-1; TRBD1 matches 11 bases. Germline lookup yields CDR1 MNHEY and CDR2 SMNVEV (reference sequence). Trimming took 6 bases from V and 5 from J; bases not matched to a gene: 14. This CDR3 comprises 17 residues. DNA for the CDR3: TGTGCCAGCAGGCTTAACGGACAGGGGGCCTTAGGAACTGAAGCTTTCTTT. It translates to CASRLNGQGALGTEAFF.

V gene TRBV28 combines with J gene TRBJ1-6; D remains ambiguous. The V end was cut by 1 base, the J end by 8 bases, with 9 bases between. CDR1 is MDHEN and CDR2 is SYDVKM in the germline V gene. The CDR3 covers 14 residues. CDR3 sequence: CASSLLQTDSPLHF. As DNA, the CDR3 is TGTGCCAGCAGTTTATTACAGACGGATTCACCCCTCCACTTT.

This chain joins TRBV12-3 or TRBV12-4 and TRBJ1-1, with 7 nucleotides matching TRBD1. With 5 bases clipped from V and 13 bases from J, the junction kept 10 bases outside the gene matches. The CDR3 has 12 residues. CDR3 region: CASSPIDRVFFF. The DNA of the CDR3 is TGTGCCAGCAGTCCCATCGACAGGGTATTTTTCTTT.

V usage is TRBV4-3 and J usage is TRBJ2-3; 8 bases are a match to TRBD2. Germline values: CDR1 LGHNA, CDR2 YSLEER. The CDR3 extends over 19 amino acids. Trimming took 1 base from V and 0 from J; bases not matched to a gene: 12. The CDR3 sequence: CASSQAPRAGGSSTDTQYF. In DNA form, the CDR3 reads TGCGCCAGCAGCCAAGCGCCGAGGGCGGGGGGATCTAGCACAGATACGCAGTATTTT.

V usage is TRBV7-3 and J usage is TRBJ1-1; no clear D gene. The CDR3 is made up of 16 amino acids. Trimming stripped 3 bases from V and 2 bases from J, with 16 bases between. The V gene's germline CDR1 is SGHTA and CDR2 FQGTGA. This CDR3 reads CASSFFLTRANTEAFF. Written as DNA, the CDR3 is TGTGCCAGCAGCTTTTTTCTGACGCGGGCCAACACTGAAGCTTTCTTT.

The gene calls are TRBV27 and TRBJ2-7; 8 bases are shared with TRBD1. Germline-derived CDR1 and CDR2 are MNHEY and SMNVEV (reference sequence). The CDR3 sequence is 15 residues long. J was trimmed by 3 bases and V by 3 bases; bases with no gene match: 7. The CDR3 DNA follows: TGTGCCAGCAGTTTTGAGGGACAGGCCCACTACGAGCAGTACTTC. Translation gives CASSFEGQAHYEQYF.

The CDR3 reads CASKGGLQDTQYF. The CDR3 nucleotides read TGTGCCAGCAAGGGAGGCCTACAAGATACGCAGTATTTT. The chain carries TRBV2 and TRBJ2-3; TRBD2 might be the D (6 bases). Germline V gene data show CDR1 as SNHLY and CDR2 as FYNNEI. The CDR3 length is 13 residues. V dropped 7 bases and J dropped 5 bases, with 13 bases sitting between them.

The chain links TRBV7-8 to TRBJ1-3; 9 bases align to TRBD1. The V gene end was trimmed by 4 bases and the J gene end by 2 bases; junction bases not matched to a gene: 3. Germline values: CDR1 SGHVS, CDR2 FQNEAQ. CDR3 length equals 15 residues. CDR3 sequence (DNA): TGTGCCAGCAGCTCGACAGGGGGGACTGGAAACACCATATATTTT. This sequence encodes CASSSTGGTGNTIYF.